The 5 T cell receptor beta chains below were found in one sample sequenced in a study of T cell repertoires in cytomegalovirus infection. Antigens for these TCRs are unknown. TCRdb reprocessed the reads with MiXCR, giving one entry per CDR3 protein. Among about 110,000 distinct CDR3 sequences, 29% were seen once, and the ten largest hold about 81%. The source material was CD8+ T cells from cultured PBMCs, sampled from culture after CMV antigen stimulation. The receptors stem from a human donor in good health (CMV status not recorded). Some clones in this sample may be carry-over from other donors' samples.

This clonotype was recorded a few times. The genes are TRBV19 and TRBJ2-7, with D possibly matching TRBD1 (6 bases). Germline CDR1 LNHDA, CDR2 SQIVND (reference sequence). There are 17 residues in the CDR3. V gave up 5 bases and J gave up 2 bases, with 22 bases separating them. The CDR3 nucleotides are TGTGCCAGTAGTGGTTCCCGGGACATTTGGGGGACCTACGAGCAGTACTTC. Translation gives CASSGSRDIWGTYEQYF. The full variable domain, rest sourced from reference TRBV19 and TRBJ2-7, is DGGITQSPKYLFRKEGQNVTLSCEQNLNHDAMYWYRQDPGQGLRLIYYSQIVNDFQKGDIAEGYSVSREKKESFPLTVTSAQKNPTAFYLCASSGSRDIWGTYEQYFGPGTRLTVT.

This clonotype has more than one count but fewer than ten. The rearrangement joins TRBV9 to TRBJ1-2, with D tentatively TRBD1 (6 bases). CDR3 length equals 13 residues. The germline gives CDR1 SGDLS, CDR2 YYNGEE. The germline V and J ends were trimmed by 0 bases and 6 bases, with 9 bases remaining between them. The CDR3 DNA sequence: TGTGCCAGCAGCGTAGGGGGGCAGGATGGCTACACCTTC. Translation: CASSVGGQDGYTF.

This clonotype was counted a few times. One end of the junction is discordant with germline, which a read error may explain. The V and J genes are TRBV4-1 and TRBJ2-7; no reliable D call. The germline V gene encodes CDR1 MGHRA and CDR2 YSYEKL. The CDR3 runs to 14 residues. The chain's CDR3 is CASSQDLLAYEQYF. Here the CDR3 DNA reads TGTGCCAGCAGCCAAGATTTACTGGCGTACGAGCAGTACTTC.

The rearrangement joins TRBV10-3 to TRBJ1-2; 7 positions agree with TRBD1. J lost 8 bases, V lost 0 bases, and 15 bases had no gene match. Germline assignment: CDR1 ENHRY and CDR2 SYGVKD. This CDR3 has 17 residues. Here the CDR3 reads CAISESYQGVFGIGYTF. The CDR3 DNA reads as TGTGCCATCAGTGAGTCGTATCAGGGGGTATTTGGGATCGGCTACACCTTC.

This clonotype has at least ten counts. The V call is TRBV5-1, the J call TRBJ1-1; D remains unclear. CDR3 size: 11 residues. The V end lost 6 bases, the J end lost 4 bases, and 7 bases lay between the germline ends. Germline CDR1 SGHRS, CDR2 YFSETQ. The CDR3 nucleotides read TGCGCCAGCAACGCTGGCACTGAAGCTTTCTTT. Translating gives CASNAGTEAFF. The full variable domain, with the rest looked up from reference TRBV5-1 and TRBJ1-1, is KAGVTQTPRYLIKTRGQQVTLSCSPISGHRSVSWYQQTPGQGLQFLFEYFSETQRNKGNFPGRFSGRQFSNSRSEMNVSTLELGDSALYLCASNAGTEAFFGQGTRLTVV.